This T cell receptor (beta chain) was recorded in a study of T cells in Graves' hyperthyroidism and ophthalmopathy. At the level of the study: Peripheral blood specimens were obtained at initial diagnosis, prior to any treatment. Study-wide results and caveats: Blood held most thyroid clonotypes expanded above 0.001 frequency.

This clonotype came up a few times. As yet, its antigen is unknown. RNA transcripts were the template for amplifying TCR beta CDR3 regions. A first-round RT-PCR of the TCR CDR3 used the HTBI primer set. TCRdb reprocessed the multiplex PCR reads via MiXCR and lists one record per CDR3 protein. Of around 620,000 distinct CDR3 sequences in the sample, under 20% were seen once. The V segment lost 6 bases and the J segment 4 bases; nucleotides outside the gene matches: 10. Germline V CDR1 and CDR2: SGHAT, FQDESV (reference sequence). CDR3 size: 16 residues. Using around 10 ml of fresh peripheral blood, PBMCs were prepared.

The specimen sequenced was blood. The chain combines TRBV11-1 with TRBJ2-1; the match to TRBD2 covers 9 bases. The receptor was derived from a woman in her 30s with Graves' hyperthyroidism. CDR3 residues: CASRPIAGVGYNEQFF. The CDR3 bases are TGTGCCAGCAGACCCATAGCGGGAGTGGGTTACAATGAGCAGTTCTTC.